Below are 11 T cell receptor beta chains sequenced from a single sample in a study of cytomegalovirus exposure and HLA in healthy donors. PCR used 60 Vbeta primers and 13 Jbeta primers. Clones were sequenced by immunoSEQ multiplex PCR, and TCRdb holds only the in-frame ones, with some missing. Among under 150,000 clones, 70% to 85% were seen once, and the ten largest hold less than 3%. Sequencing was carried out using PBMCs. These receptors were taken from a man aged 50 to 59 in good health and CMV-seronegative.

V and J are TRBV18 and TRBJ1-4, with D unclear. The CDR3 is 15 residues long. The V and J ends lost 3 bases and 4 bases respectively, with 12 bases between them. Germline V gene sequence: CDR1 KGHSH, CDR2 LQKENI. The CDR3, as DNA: TGTGCCAGCTCACCTAGAGGATATTATAATGAAAAACTGTTTTTT. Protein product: CASSPRGYYNEKLFF.

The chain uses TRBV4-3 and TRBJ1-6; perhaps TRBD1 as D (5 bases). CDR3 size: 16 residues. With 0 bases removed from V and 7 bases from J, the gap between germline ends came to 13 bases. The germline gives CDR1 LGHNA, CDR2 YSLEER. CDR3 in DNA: TGCGCCAGCAGCCAAGATTACCAGGGTGGGAATTCACCCCTCCACTTT. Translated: CASSQDYQGGNSPLHF.

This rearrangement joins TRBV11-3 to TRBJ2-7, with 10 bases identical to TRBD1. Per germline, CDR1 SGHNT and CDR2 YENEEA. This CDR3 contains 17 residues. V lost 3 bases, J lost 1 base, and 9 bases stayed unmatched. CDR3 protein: CASSFSLRTGGSYEQYF. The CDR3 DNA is TGTGCCAGCAGCTTCTCGCTGCGGACAGGGGGTTCCTACGAGCAGTACTTC. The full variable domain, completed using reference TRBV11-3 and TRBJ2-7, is EAGVVQSPRYKIIEKKQPVAFWCNPISGHNTLYWYLQNLGQGPELLIRYENEEAVDDSQLPKDRFSAERLKGVDSTLKIQPAELGDSAVYLCASSFSLRTGGSYEQYFGPGTRLTVT.

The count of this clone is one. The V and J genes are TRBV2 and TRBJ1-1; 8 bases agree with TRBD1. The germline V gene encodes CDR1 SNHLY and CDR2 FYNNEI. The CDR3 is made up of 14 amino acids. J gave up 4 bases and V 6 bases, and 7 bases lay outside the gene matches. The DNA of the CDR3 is TGTGCCAGCAGACGACAGGGGACGGGCACTGAAGCTTTCTTT. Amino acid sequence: CASRRQGTGTEAFF.

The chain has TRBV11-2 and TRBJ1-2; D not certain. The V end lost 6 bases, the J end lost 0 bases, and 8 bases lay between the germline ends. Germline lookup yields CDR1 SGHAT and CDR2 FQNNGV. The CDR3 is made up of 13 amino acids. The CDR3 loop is CASSITANYGYTF. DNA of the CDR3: TGTGCCAGCAGTATTACAGCTAACTATGGCTACACCTTC.

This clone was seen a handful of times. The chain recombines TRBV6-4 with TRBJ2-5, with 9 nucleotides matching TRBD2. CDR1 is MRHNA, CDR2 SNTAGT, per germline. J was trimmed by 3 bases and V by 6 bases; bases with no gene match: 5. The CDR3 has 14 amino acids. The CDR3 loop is CASRKRGAEETQYF. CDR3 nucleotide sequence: TGTGCCAGCAGGAAGCGGGGGGCGGAAGAGACCCAGTACTTC.

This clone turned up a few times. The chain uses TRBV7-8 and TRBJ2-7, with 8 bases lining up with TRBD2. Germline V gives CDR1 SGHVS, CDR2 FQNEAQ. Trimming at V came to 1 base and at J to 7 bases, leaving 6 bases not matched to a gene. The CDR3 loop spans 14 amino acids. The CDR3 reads CASSLVRGGREQYF. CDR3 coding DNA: TGTGCCAGCAGCTTAGTACGGGGGGGGCGGGAGCAGTACTTC.

The CDR3 reads CASSQATGSYGYTF. The CDR3 region has the DNA TGCGCCAGCAGCCAAGCGACAGGGAGCTATGGCTACACCTTC. This chain connects TRBV4-1 to TRBJ1-2; 7 bases align to TRBD1. V gave up 1 base and J gave up 4 bases; unmatched junction bases: 3. This CDR3 has 14 amino acids. Germline CDR1 is MGHRA and CDR2 is YSYEKL.

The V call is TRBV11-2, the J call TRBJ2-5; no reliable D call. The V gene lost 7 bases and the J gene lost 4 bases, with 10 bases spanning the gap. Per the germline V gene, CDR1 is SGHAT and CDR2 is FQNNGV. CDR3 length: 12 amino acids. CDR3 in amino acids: CASTLLRETQYF. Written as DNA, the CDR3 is TGTGCCAGCACCCTACTCCGAGAGACCCAGTACTTC.

Written as DNA, the CDR3 is TGTGCCAGCAGCTTGGGCCCCCGGCGGGCCAAAAGAGACAATGAGCAGTTCTTC. As protein: CASSLGPRRAKRDNEQFF. V is TRBV7-9 and J is TRBJ2-1; a possible D gene is TRBD2 (5 bases). The CDR3 runs 18 residues. V was pared by 3 bases and J by 5 bases, with 23 bases between. The germline gives CDR1 SEHNR, CDR2 FQNEAQ (reference sequence).

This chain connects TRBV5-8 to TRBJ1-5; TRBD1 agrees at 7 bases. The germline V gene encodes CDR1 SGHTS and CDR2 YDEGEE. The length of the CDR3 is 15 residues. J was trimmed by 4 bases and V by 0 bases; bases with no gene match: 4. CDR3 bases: TGTGCCAGCAGCTTGGGACAGGGTTATAATCAGCCCCAGCATTTT. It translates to CASSLGQGYNQPQHF.